This T cell receptor beta chain was found in a study of tumour-infiltrating T cells in Burkitt lymphoma. Trimming stripped 2 bases from V and 6 bases from J, with 19 bases between. This CDR3 spans 16 amino acids. Germline CDR1 is ENHRY and CDR2 is SYGVKD. Libraries were prepared by immunoSEQ multiplex PCR; TCRdb keeps only in-frame clonotypes and omits some of them. Among 11,000 to 15,000 clones, around 30% were seen once, and the ten largest hold about 6.2%. This clone was observed a handful of times. The sequence was obtained from a human donor with diffuse large B-cell lymphoma. V and J are TRBV10-3 and TRBJ1-1; tentative D call: TRBD1 (5 bases). The specimen was tumor tissue. CDR3 in DNA: TGTGCCATCAGTGAGGGGATAGGGGCTCCGAGGGCTGAAGCTTTCTTT. Its protein product is CAISEGIGAPRAEAFF.